These 22 T cell receptor beta chains were sequenced from one sample in a study of chronic HIV infection and antiretroviral therapy. TCRdb reanalysed the 5' RACE reads using MiXCR and keeps one entry per CDR3 protein. Of some 43,000 distinct CDR3 sequences in the sample, over 15% were seen once. The source material was peripheral blood. These receptors all come from an adult who had HIV and had not received antiretroviral therapy, or was an uninfected healthy control (not recorded which).

This clonotype was seen only a few times. This rearrangement joins TRBV29-1 to TRBJ1-1; TRBD1 matches 9 bases. The CDR3 has 12 residues. Germline V lookup: CDR1 SQVTM, CDR2 ANQGSEA. The CDR3 nucleotides read TGCAGTATCGGACAGGGGATGACTGAAGCTTTCTTT. It codes for CSIGQGMTEAFF.

This clonotype showed up just a few times. The V gene is TRBV9, the J gene TRBJ2-3; 8 positions match TRBD2. The length of the CDR3 is 14 residues. CDR1 SGDLS and CDR2 YYNGEE come from the germline V gene. V lost 3 bases, J lost 4 bases, and 4 bases stayed unmatched. Here the CDR3 reads CASSEEGLADTQYF. In DNA form, the CDR3 reads TGTGCCAGCAGCGAGGAGGGACTAGCAGATACGCAGTATTTT.

This clonotype turned up a few times. The chain joins TRBV5-1 to TRBJ2-3; D possibly corresponds to TRBD1 (6 bases). There are 15 residues in the CDR3. Per the germline V gene, CDR1 is SGHRS and CDR2 is YFSETQ. The V and J ends lost 3 bases and 2 bases respectively, with 13 bases between them. CDR3 residues: CASSSETGTTDTQYF. The CDR3 bases are TGCGCCAGCAGCTCCGAGACAGGAACCACAGATACGCAGTATTTT.

In this sample, this clonotype turned up a few times. The V gene is TRBV29-1, the J gene TRBJ1-2; D uncertain. This CDR3 has 13 amino acids. Trimming cost V 6 bases and J 4 bases, with 15 bases left between them. CDR1 and CDR2 from the germline V gene are SQVTM and ANQGSEA. In nucleotides, the CDR3 is TGCAGCGTCACGACCCCCGATTTCTATGGCTACACCTTC. Encoded protein: CSVTTPDFYGYTF.

The chain has TRBV4-1 and TRBJ2-1, with D unclear. Germline V gives CDR1 MGHRA, CDR2 YSYEKL. V lost 1 base to trimming and J lost 7 bases, with 20 bases between them. This CDR3 has 17 residues. This chain's CDR3 is CASSQAWKASSRNEQFF. In DNA, the CDR3 is TGCGCCAGCAGCCAAGCCTGGAAAGCATCGTCCCGGAATGAGCAGTTCTTC.

The CDR3 spells CSVGGANVLTF. DNA for the CDR3: TGCAGCGTTGGTGGGGCCAACGTCCTGACTTTC. The V gene is TRBV29-1, the J gene TRBJ2-6; no firm D call. Germline loops: CDR1 SQVTM, CDR2 ANQGSEA. The CDR3 runs to 11 residues. V was cut by 4 bases and J by 3 bases, with 1 base left in between.

The chain links TRBV7-2 to TRBJ2-3; D gene uncertain. CDR1 SGHTA and CDR2 FQGNSA come from the germline V gene. The CDR3 loop spans 14 amino acids. V was cut by 1 base and J by 1 base, with 6 bases left in between. The DNA of the CDR3 is TGTGCCAGCAGCTTAGGGGTCGGCACAGATACGCAGTATTTT. Protein: CASSLGVGTDTQYF.

The rearrangement uses TRBV12-3 or TRBV12-4 and TRBJ1-1; D is undetermined. V dropped 3 bases and J dropped 4 bases, with 6 bases sitting between them. The CDR3 is 12 residues long. CDR3 DNA sequence: TGTGCCAGCAGTTTGCTGGGCACTGAAGCTTTCTTT. This codes for CASSLLGTEAFF.

This clonotype was observed a few times. The chain employs TRBV6-5 and TRBJ1-6, with D tentatively TRBD1 (6 bases). The CDR3 is 16 residues long. The V end lost 5 bases, the J end lost 7 bases, and 18 bases lay between the germline ends. Germline V gene sequence: CDR1 MNHEY, CDR2 SVGAGI. The CDR3 sequence is CASSRDIEGGNSPLHF. For the CDR3, the DNA is TGTGCCAGCAGTCGGGACATCGAGGGAGGGAATTCACCCCTCCACTTT.

This clonotype came up a few times. The chain has TRBV20-1 and TRBJ1-1; 7 nucleotides match TRBD1. CDR1 and CDR2 from the germline V gene are DFQATT and SNEGSKA (reference sequence). CDR3 length equals 13 residues. V trimming: 5 bases; J trimming: 1 base; junction bases outside the gene matches: 4. The chain's CDR3 is CSAYDRANTEAFF. CDR3 bases: TGCAGTGCTTACGACAGGGCGAACACTGAAGCTTTCTTT.

The V and J genes are TRBV29-1 and TRBJ2-1; D is unclear. V was trimmed by 3 bases and J by 12 bases, leaving 3 bases between them. In germline, CDR1 is SQVTM, CDR2 ANQGSEA. The CDR3 has 8 residues. CDR3 loop: CSVEGQFF. Here the CDR3 DNA reads TGCAGCGTTGAGGGGCAGTTCTTC.

This rearrangement joins TRBV20-1 to TRBJ1-1; 8 bases line up with TRBD1. The CDR3 consists of 19 residues. V shed 1 base, J shed 0 bases, and the junction held 16 bases outside the gene matches. Germline CDR1 and CDR2: DFQATT and SNEGSKA (reference sequence). CDR3 residues: CSARGLLRGRESLNTEAFF. The CDR3 DNA reads as TGCAGTGCTAGAGGCCTACTCAGGGGGCGAGAAAGCCTGAACACTGAAGCTTTCTTT.

The sample holds a few counts of this clonotype. The V call is TRBV18, the J call TRBJ1-1, with 7 bases aligning to TRBD1. This CDR3 spans 18 amino acids. Germline CDR1 KGHSH, CDR2 LQKENI. V lost 5 bases, J lost 1 base, and 16 bases stayed unmatched. CDR3 nucleotides: TGTGCCAGCTCATCAGGGACAGCTTTCCTAATAACGAACACTGAAGCTTTCTTT. Its translation is CASSSGTAFLITNTEAFF. The complete variable domain, with remaining parts taken from reference TRBV18 and TRBJ1-1, reads NAGVMQNPRHLVRRRGQEARLRCSPMKGHSHVYWYRQLPEEGLKFMVYLQKENIIDESGMPKERFSAEFPKEGPSILRIQQVVRGDSAAYFCASSSGTAFLITNTEAFFGQGTRLTVV.

The J gene is TRBJ2-1, the V gene TRBV28, with 8 bases lining up with TRBD2. The germline gives CDR1 MDHEN, CDR2 SYDVKM. V shed 8 bases and J 1 base; nucleotides not matched to a gene: 10. The CDR3 spans 16 residues. DNA of the CDR3: TGTGCCAGCGTTCCCCTAGCGGGCGTATCCTACAATGAGCAGTTCTTC. As protein: CASVPLAGVSYNEQFF.

The J gene is TRBJ2-3, the V gene TRBV7-2, with unresolved D. This CDR3 region has 13 residues. CDR1 is SGHTA, CDR2 FQGNSA, per germline. V was trimmed by 1 base and J by 5 bases, leaving 7 bases between them. CDR3 amino acids: CASSLGVGDTQYF. CDR3 DNA sequence: TGTGCCAGCAGCTTAGGCGTGGGAGATACGCAGTATTTT.

This clonotype occurred a few times. The rearrangement joins TRBV29-1 to TRBJ2-4; D might be TRBD2 (5 bases). The CDR3 extends over 12 amino acids. Germline assignment: CDR1 SQVTM and CDR2 ANQGSEA. In nucleotides, the CDR3 is TGCTCGTGCCGGGGTGAGAGAGGCATTCAGTACTTC. It codes for CSCRGERGIQYF. The variable domain in full, with the rest retrieved from reference TRBV29-1 and TRBJ2-4, is SAVISQKPSRDICQRGTSLTIQCQVDSQVTMMFWYRQQPGQSLTLIATANQGSEATYESGFVIDKFPISRPNLTFSTLTVSNMSPEDSSIYLCSCRGERGIQYFGAGTRLSVL.

V and J are TRBV9 and TRBJ2-1, with 10 bases that match TRBD2. The CDR3 has 14 amino acids. V dropped 4 bases and J dropped 7; count of bases not matched to a gene: 5. Germline assignment: CDR1 SGDLS and CDR2 YYNGEE. The CDR3 protein is CASSPGLARNEQFF. The CDR3 DNA reads TGTGCCAGCAGCCCGGGACTAGCGAGGAATGAGCAGTTCTTC.

V and J are TRBV28 and TRBJ1-2; 10 nucleotides line up with TRBD1. CDR3 length: 14 amino acids. Germline V gene lookup returns CDR1 MDHEN and CDR2 SYDVKM. Losses at the gene ends were 6 bases for V and 7 bases for J; bases not matched to a gene: 8. The CDR3: CASRTGGLRSGYTF. The DNA for the CDR3 is TGTGCCAGCAGGACAGGGGGCCTGCGCAGTGGCTACACCTTC.

This clonotype was recorded a few times. The chain employs TRBV29-1 and TRBJ2-7, with 9 bases aligning to TRBD1. The CDR3 has 12 residues. Germline CDR1 reads SQVTM; CDR2 reads ANQGSEA. V lost 8 bases to trimming and J lost 2 bases; unmatched junction nucleotides: 4. For the CDR3, the DNA is TGCAGCTACGGACAGGGGCCCTACGAGCAGTACTTC. This gives the protein CSYGQGPYEQYF.

J is TRBJ2-3 and V is TRBV6-5; D perhaps matches TRBD1 (6 bases). V dropped 6 bases and J dropped 9 bases, with 10 bases sitting between them. This CDR3 is built from 11 residues. Germline CDR1 MNHEY, CDR2 SVGAGI. This CDR3 reads CASSLQGTQYF. As DNA, the CDR3 is TGTGCCAGCAGCCTCCAGGGGACGCAGTATTTT.

The gene calls are TRBV28 and TRBJ2-3, with a possible D match to TRBD2 (6 bases). The germline V and J ends were trimmed by 7 bases and 2 bases, with 19 bases remaining between them. This CDR3 is built from 16 residues. The germline V gene has CDR1 MDHEN and CDR2 SYDVKM. The CDR3 loop reads CASKIRDSLLTDTQYF. The CDR3 region has the DNA TGTGCCAGCAAAATCCGGGACTCCTTACTCACAGATACGCAGTATTTT.

The V gene is TRBV7-9, the J gene TRBJ2-3; D is uncertain. The CDR3 runs 13 residues. Trimming shortened V by 7 bases and J by 8 bases, and 16 bases separated the two germline ends. Germline-derived CDR1 and CDR2 are SEHNR and FQNEAQ (reference sequence). CDR3 in amino acids: CASTFPRPATQYF. The CDR3 coding sequence is TGTGCCAGCACGTTCCCCCGCCCAGCTACGCAGTATTTT.